Listed here are 3 T cell receptor beta chains from one sample, sequenced in a study of early T cells in non-severe SARS-CoV-2 infection. TCRdb reprocessed the 5' RACE reads via MiXCR and lists one record per CDR3 protein. This table holds about 27,000 distinct CDR3 sequences, more than 4.5% found once. The sequenced sample consisted of whole blood. These receptors came from an adult who was a healthcare worker with PCR-confirmed SARS-CoV-2 infection or an uninfected control (not recorded which).

The table lists this clonotype with many counts. The gene calls are TRBV27 and TRBJ2-1; TRBD2 matches at 10 bases. V lost 5 bases, J lost 3 bases, and 4 bases stayed unmatched. The CDR3 sequence is 15 residues long. The germline gives CDR1 MNHEY, CDR2 SMNVEV (reference sequence). The CDR3 region is CASSQQRGGYNEQFF. The DNA of the CDR3 is TGTGCCAGCAGTCAGCAGCGGGGGGGCTACAATGAGCAGTTCTTC.

CDR3 nucleotides: TGTGCCAGCAGTGAGGGACAAAACTATGGCTACACCTTC. Residues: CASSEGQNYGYTF. The chain links TRBV2 to TRBJ1-2, with D tentatively TRBD1 (6 bases). Looked up from germline, CDR1 is SNHLY and CDR2 is FYNNEI. The CDR3 is made up of 13 amino acids. V gave up 3 bases and J gave up 2 bases, with 7 bases separating them.

In this sample, this clonotype turned up a few times. The CDR3 is CASSSPGQATYEQYF. CDR3 DNA sequence: TGTGCCAGCAGTTCACCGGGACAGGCCACCTACGAGCAGTACTTC. The gene calls are TRBV28 and TRBJ2-7; 8 bases line up with TRBD1. This CDR3 region has 15 residues. Trimming at V came to 4 bases and at J to 2 bases, leaving 7 bases not matched to a gene. CDR1 MDHEN and CDR2 SYDVKM come from the germline V gene.